Listed below are T cell receptor beta chains from one sample, sequenced in a study of T cell responses to AZD1222 COVID-19 vaccine. Method: immunoSEQ multiplex PCR; TCRdb's copy keeps in-frame clones and lacks some. Here the sample spans 150,000 or so clones, approximately 95% being singletons. The sample consisted of peripheral blood, taken on day 0 of MenACWY control vaccination. Receptors originate from an adult in good health. The CDR3 runs from the conserved cysteine through the conserved F or W. Each record gives: D gene, clone size, J gene, V gene, CDR3 DNA, CDR3 protein. The D gene is left open where the match is weak. The listing skips clone size in some rows; elsewhere it reads once, few, many or a size class.

TRBD1 . TRBJ1-1 TRBV19 TGTGCCAGTAGTGTCACAGGGGGCACTGAAGCTTTCTTT CASSVTGGTEAFF
. . TRBJ2-1 TRBV21-1 TGTGCCAGCAGCAAAGAAGCCGAGTCCTACAATGAGCAGTTCTTC CASSKEAESYNEQFF
TRBD1 . TRBJ1-6 TRBV27 TGTGCCAGCGGGGATAGACAGGGGGGTTCACCCCTCCACTTT CASGDRQGGSPLHF
TRBD1 . TRBJ1-5 TRBV2 TGTGCCAGCAGTGGGATGACAGGGAAAGGGCAGCCCCAGCATTTT CASSGMTGKGQPQHF
. . TRBJ1-6 TRBV5-1 TGCGCCAGCAGACACAGGACAAATAATTCACCCCTCCACTTT CASRHRTNNSPLHF
TRBD1 . TRBJ1-2 TRBV5-1 TGCGCCAGCAGCTTACGCGACAGGGTAGCTGGCTACACCTTC CASSLRDRVAGYTF
TRBD1 . TRBJ1-2 TRBV2 TGTGCCAGCAGTGACCAGGGGGGACGGGGCTATGGCTACACCTTC CASSDQGGRGYGYTF
. . TRBJ1-1 TRBV5-1 TGCGCCAGCAGCTTGGCCAGGACAGAGGTGAACACTGAAGCTTTCTTT CASSLARTEVNTEAFF
TRBD1 once TRBJ1-6 TRBV4-2 TGTGCCAGCAGCCCTGATGACAGGGGTTCACCCCTCCACTTT CASSPDDRGSPLHF
. . TRBJ2-2 TRBV18 TGTGCCAGCTCACCACCATCTAGGGCCCGGGAGCTGTTTTTT CASSPPSRARELFF
. . TRBJ1-1 TRBV5-3 TGTGCCAGAAGCTTCGTAGGGGAGGATGACACTGAAGCTTTCTTT CARSFVGEDDTEAFF
. . TRBJ2-1 TRBV28 TGTGCCAGCAGTTCCTTTAGAAAGCCTGAGCAGTTCTTC CASSSFRKPEQFF
. . TRBJ1-2 TRBV12-3/TRBV12-4 TGTGCCAGCAGTCCGAACCCAGCTAATGGCTACACCTTC CASSPNPANGYTF
TRBD1 . TRBJ1-6 TRBV28 TGTGCCAGCAGACTTCGACAGGGGGCTGACTATAATTCACCCCTCCACTTT CASRLRQGADYNSPLHF
. . TRBJ1-1 TRBV27 TGTGCCAGCAGCTACAATGGTGGAGCCAACACTGAAGCTTTCTTT CASSYNGGANTEAFF
TRBD1 . TRBJ1-2 TRBV7-2 TGTGCCAGCAGCTCAATGACAGGGTTTGGCTACACCTTC CASSSMTGFGYTF
. . TRBJ2-7 TRBV6-5 TGTGCCAGCAGTTACTCGAGTAAGAAGAGGGAGCAGTACTTC CASSYSSKKREQYF
TRBD1 . TRBJ1-3 TRBV12-5 TGTCCGCCCCGGGGGGACAGAAGAAACACCATATATTTT CPPRGDRRNTIYF
. . TRBJ2-2 TRBV27 TGTGCCAGCAGTTCACCCCTGAGGTTGAACACCGGGGAGCTGTTTTTT CASSSPLRLNTGELFF
. . TRBJ1-4 TRBV5-1 TGCGCCAGCAGCTTCTCCGGACAGAAAGAAAAACTGTTTTTT CASSFSGQKEKLFF
TRBD1 . TRBJ2-7 TRBV6-5 TGTGCCAGCAGCAGGGGGAGCTCCTACGAGCAGTACTTC CASSRGSSYEQYF
. . TRBJ1-1 TRBV28 TGTGCCAGCAGTTTATCCTCTTCGGACGGGAACACTGAAGCTTTCTTT CASSLSSSDGNTEAFF
. . TRBJ2-5 TRBV7-3 TGTGCCAGCAGCTTTGAGGGAGCAAAAGAGACCCAGTACTTC CASSFEGAKETQYF
. . TRBJ1-5 TRBV7-2 TGTGCCAGCAGCTTAACGAAGAGGTTAGATCAGCCCCAGCATTTT CASSLTKRLDQPQHF
TRBD2 . TRBJ2-1 TRBV6-5 TGTGCCAGCAGCCGCGGGTCTAGCGGGGATGAGCAGTTCTTC CASSRGSSGDEQFF
. once TRBJ1-2 TRBV5-5 TGTGCCAGCAGCTTGGAAAACTATGGCTACACCTTC CASSLENYGYTF
TRBD1 . TRBJ1-1 TRBV5-6 TGTGCCAGCAGCTTGGACAGGGGCACTGAAGCTTTCTTT CASSLDRGTEAFF
. . TRBJ2-3 TRBV7-2 TGTGCCAGCAGCTCACCCGGGACTTTCACAGATACGCAGTATTTT CASSSPGTFTDTQYF
TRBD2 . TRBJ2-3 TRBV5-6 TGTGCCAGCAGCCGGGACTACACAGATACGCAGTATTTT CASSRDYTDTQYF
. . TRBJ1-1 TRBV3-1/TRBV3-2 TGTGCCAGCAGCCAACAGGGCTCGTACACTGAAGCTTTCTTT CASSQQGSYTEAFF
TRBD1 . TRBJ2-7 TRBV9 TGTGCCAGCAGCCTTGAGGGACAGAGCTCCTACGAGCAGTACTTC CASSLEGQSSYEQYF
. . TRBJ2-5 TRBV24-1 TGTGCCACCAGTGACGGGTCCAAAGAGACCCAGTACTTC CATSDGSKETQYF
. once TRBJ1-2 TRBV4-2 TGTGCCAGCAGCCAAGCTGGGAACTATGGCTACACCTTC CASSQAGNYGYTF
. once TRBJ1-3 TRBV5-4 TGTGCCAGCAGCTTTGGATTTGGCTCTGGAAACACCATATATTTT CASSFGFGSGNTIYF
. . TRBJ1-1 TRBV7-7 TGTGCCAGCAGCCACCACCCGGGGGCGCCCCGGGTCGGTCCATTATCTGAAGCTTTCTTT CASSHHPGAPRVGPLSEAFF
TRBD1 . TRBJ2-7 TRBV7-9 TGTGCCAGCAGCCCCGCAAACACAGACAGGGATGGGAGTGCCTACGAGCAGTACTTC CASSPANTDRDGSAYEQYF
. . TRBJ2-3 TRBV5-1 TGCGCCAGCAGCTTAAGTCTGGGGACGGCAGATACGCAGTATTTT CASSLSLGTADTQYF
TRBD2 . TRBJ2-3 TRBV6-5 TGTGCCAGCAGTCTGGGACTAGCGGGGTCCTATACGCAGTATTTT CASSLGLAGSYTQYF
TRBD1 . TRBJ1-5 TRBV20-1 TGCAGTGCTAGTTGGGGACAGGGGAACAATCAGCCCCAGCATTTT CSASWGQGNNQPQHF
. . TRBJ2-2 TRBV6-5 TGTGCCACCCGCCTTAGGGCCGCCGGGGAGCTGTTTTTT CATRLRAAGELFF
. . TRBJ1-1 TRBV6-4 TGTGCCAGCAGTGTTTCGCCGAGCACTGAAGCTTTCTTT CASSVSPSTEAFF
. . TRBJ2-7 TRBV2 TGTGCCAGCACCGGGACTCTATACTACGAGCAGTACTTC CASTGTLYYEQYF
TRBD2 . TRBJ2-3 TRBV27 TGTGCCAGCAGTTTTAGATTAGCGGGAGTAGATACGCAGTATTTT CASSFRLAGVDTQYF
TRBD1 . TRBJ1-1 TRBV11-2 TGTGCCAGCAGCTACGCGACAGGGGGGTCTGAAGCTTTCTTT CASSYATGGSEAFF
. . TRBJ2-5 TRBV3-1/TRBV3-2 TGTGCCAGCAGCCCCCGGACGGGCGCGGGGCAAGAGACCCAGTACTTC CASSPRTGAGQETQYF
TRBD1 few TRBJ2-7 TRBV5-5 TGTGCCAGCATTCCCTCGGCACAGGGGGCGCGAGAGCAGTACTTC CASIPSAQGAREQYF
. . TRBJ1-1 TRBV9 TGTGCCAGCAGCGTGGACGCCGATTCTAACACTGAAGCTTTCTTT CASSVDADSNTEAFF
TRBD1 . TRBJ1-5 TRBV3-1/TRBV3-2 TGTGCCAGCAGCCGAACCAGGGGGCTGGAGCAGCCCCAGCATTTT CASSRTRGLEQPQHF
TRBD2 . TRBJ2-3 TRBV5-4 TGTGCCAGCAGCTTAGGACTAGCGGGAGAAGCCGATACGCAGTATTTT CASSLGLAGEADTQYF
. . TRBJ1-1 TRBV2 TGTGCCAGCAGTGAAATTTCTGGGATGAACACTGAAGCTTTCTTT CASSEISGMNTEAFF